The rows below give T cell receptor beta chains drawn from one sample of a study of blood T cell repertoires in COVID-19. Here immunoSEQ multiplex PCR was the method, and the copy in TCRdb shows in-frame clones only, minus some. In the table there are about 370,000 clones, about 90% of which are singletons. Sequencing was performed on peripheral blood. These receptors were collected from a woman between 25 and 40 years old with COVID-19, enrolled during active disease. Both conserved end residues are part of each CDR3. The order of the fields is CDR3 protein, CDR3 DNA, D gene, V gene, clone size, CDR3 length, J gene. The D gene is left open where the match is weak. Clone sizes are given selectively: once, few, many, or a class where the clone is expanded.

CDR3 protein: CATSEGAGENYGYTF
CDR3 DNA: TGTGCCACCAGTGAAGGGGCAGGGGAGAACTATGGCTACACCTTC
D gene: .
V gene: TRBV24-1
clone size: .
CDR3 length: 15
J gene: TRBJ1-2

CDR3 protein: CASSQVSTGYYGYTF
CDR3 DNA: TGCGCCAGCAGCCAAGTTTCCACAGGGTACTATGGCTACACCTTC
D gene: .
V gene: TRBV4-3
clone size: .
CDR3 length: 15
J gene: TRBJ1-2

CDR3 protein: CASSFGRSYEQYF
CDR3 DNA: TGTGCCAGCAGTTTCGGCAGGTCCTACGAGCAGTACTTC
D gene: .
V gene: TRBV27
clone size: .
CDR3 length: 13
J gene: TRBJ2-7

CDR3 protein: CASSTRQGYLKNIQYF
CDR3 DNA: TGTGCCAGTAGTACGCGACAGGGATACCTCAAAAACATTCAGTACTTC
D gene: TRBD1
V gene: TRBV19
clone size: .
CDR3 length: 16
J gene: TRBJ2-4

CDR3 protein: CASSTRGHDSPLHF
CDR3 DNA: TGTGCCAGCAGCACCAGGGGGCATGATTCACCCCTCCACTTT
D gene: TRBD1
V gene: TRBV5-6
clone size: .
CDR3 length: 14
J gene: TRBJ1-6

CDR3 protein: CASNLAGVETQYF
CDR3 DNA: TGTGCCAGCAACCTAGCGGGAGTAGAGACCCAGTACTTC
D gene: TRBD2
V gene: TRBV6-5
clone size: once
CDR3 length: 13
J gene: TRBJ2-5

CDR3 protein: CASSSQGQGAKGYTF
CDR3 DNA: TGTGCCAGCAGCTCCCAGGGCCAGGGGGCGAAGGGCTACACCTTC
D gene: TRBD1
V gene: TRBV7-9
clone size: .
CDR3 length: 15
J gene: TRBJ1-2

CDR3 protein: CSASSGGGEETQYF
CDR3 DNA: TGCAGTGCTAGTTCTGGCGGGGGGGAAGAGACCCAGTACTTC
D gene: TRBD2
V gene: TRBV20-1
clone size: .
CDR3 length: 14
J gene: TRBJ2-5

CDR3 protein: CASSLGGQGSQFF
CDR3 DNA: TGTGCCAGCAGCTTGGGTGGACAGGGGTCCCAGTTCTTC
D gene: TRBD1
V gene: TRBV5-8
clone size: .
CDR3 length: 13
J gene: TRBJ2-1

CDR3 protein: CASSQVGPGGGGAYNEQFF
CDR3 DNA: TGTGCCAGCAGCCAAGTGGGCCCCGGCGGGGGCGGGGCCTACAATGAGCAGTTCTTC
D gene: .
V gene: TRBV3-1/TRBV3-2
clone size: .
CDR3 length: 19
J gene: TRBJ2-1

CDR3 protein: CASSSAGGGNYYGYTF
CDR3 DNA: TGTGCCAGCAGCTCAGCTGGTGGAGGGAACTACTATGGCTACACCTTC
D gene: .
V gene: TRBV7-9
clone size: .
CDR3 length: 16
J gene: TRBJ1-2

CDR3 protein: CASSLARGQTAARLRYF
CDR3 DNA: TGTGCCAGCAGCTTAGCGCGGGGACAGACTGCTGCACGTTTGCGGTACTTC
D gene: .
V gene: TRBV7-8
clone size: .
CDR3 length: 17
J gene: TRBJ2-4

CDR3 protein: CASSISGTGTYEQYF
CDR3 DNA: TGTGCCAGCAGTATCTCCGGGACAGGGACCTACGAGCAGTACTTC
D gene: TRBD1
V gene: TRBV6-2/TRBV6-3
clone size: many
CDR3 length: 15
J gene: TRBJ2-7

CDR3 protein: CASSHPVTYNEQFF
CDR3 DNA: TGCGCCAGCAGCCACCCGGTTACCTACAATGAGCAGTTCTTC
D gene: .
V gene: TRBV4-1
clone size: .
CDR3 length: 14
J gene: TRBJ2-1

CDR3 protein: CSVGRGLNTEAFF
CDR3 DNA: TGCAGCGTTGGCAGGGGCTTGAACACTGAAGCTTTCTTT
D gene: .
V gene: TRBV29-1
clone size: .
CDR3 length: 13
J gene: TRBJ1-1

CDR3 protein: CARQGGTEAFF
CDR3 DNA: TGTGCCAGACAGGGAGGGACTGAAGCTTTCTTT
D gene: .
V gene: TRBV21-1
clone size: .
CDR3 length: 11
J gene: TRBJ1-1

CDR3 protein: CASSLGWGADTEAFF
CDR3 DNA: TGTGCCAGCAGCTTAGGTTGGGGCGCAGACACTGAAGCTTTCTTT
D gene: .
V gene: TRBV7-9
clone size: .
CDR3 length: 15
J gene: TRBJ1-1

CDR3 protein: CASSTDFGYYEQYF
CDR3 DNA: TGTGCCAGCAGCACCGACTTTGGATACTACGAGCAGTACTTC
D gene: .
V gene: TRBV6-2/TRBV6-3
clone size: .
CDR3 length: 14
J gene: TRBJ2-7

CDR3 protein: CASRSFPQGGTGSYGYTF
CDR3 DNA: TGTGCCAGCAGGTCATTTCCCCAGGGTGGGACAGGGTCCTATGGCTACACCTTC
D gene: TRBD1
V gene: TRBV28
clone size: .
CDR3 length: 18
J gene: TRBJ1-2

CDR3 protein: CSVDLGLAVTQYF
CDR3 DNA: TGCAGCGTTGATCTTGGACTAGCCGTAACGCAGTATTTT
D gene: TRBD2
V gene: TRBV29-1
clone size: .
CDR3 length: 13
J gene: TRBJ2-3

CDR3 protein: CASSLAGAGYEQYF
CDR3 DNA: TGTGCCAGCAGCCTCGCGGGGGCGGGTTACGAGCAGTACTTC
D gene: .
V gene: TRBV7-8
clone size: once
CDR3 length: 14
J gene: TRBJ2-7

CDR3 protein: CASSPRGENTEAFF
CDR3 DNA: TGTGCCAGCAGCCCCAGGGGAGAGAACACTGAAGCTTTCTTT
D gene: .
V gene: TRBV7-2
clone size: .
CDR3 length: 14
J gene: TRBJ1-1

CDR3 protein: CASSFRDRGLYGYTF
CDR3 DNA: TGTGCCAGCAGCTTCCGGGACAGGGGCCTCTATGGCTACACCTTC
D gene: TRBD1
V gene: TRBV28
clone size: .
CDR3 length: 15
J gene: TRBJ1-2

CDR3 protein: CASSLRWGEEAFF
CDR3 DNA: TGTGCCAGCAGCTTACGGTGGGGGGAAGAAGCTTTCTTT
D gene: .
V gene: TRBV11-1
clone size: .
CDR3 length: 13
J gene: TRBJ1-1

CDR3 protein: CASSQGGGRGPTGELFF
CDR3 DNA: TGCGCCAGCAGCCAAGGAGGCGGGAGAGGCCCCACCGGGGAGCTGTTTTTT
D gene: TRBD2
V gene: TRBV4-1
clone size: .
CDR3 length: 17
J gene: TRBJ2-2